A selection of T cell receptor beta chains follows, all from one sample in a study of cytomegalovirus exposure and HLA in healthy donors. TCRdb keeps only in-frame clones here, not all; method: immunoSEQ multiplex PCR. The repertoire has approximately 190,000 clones, roughly 81% of them found once; the top ten carry approximately 2.1%. Material: PBMCs. The receptors were sampled from a woman in her twenties or thirties in good health and CMV-seropositive. The CDR3 runs from the conserved cysteine through the conserved F or W. A D gene is named only where the DNA matches it firmly. Clone size is given for some rows only: seen once, a few or many times, or a class if the clone is expanded.

V gene: TRBV9
D gene: -
J gene: TRBJ2-2
clone size: -
CDR3 DNA: TGTGCCAGCAGCGTAGTGCCAGGGAACACCGGGGAGCTGTTTTTT
CDR3 protein: CASSVVPGNTGELFF

V gene: TRBV28
D gene: -
J gene: TRBJ1-4
clone size: -
CDR3 DNA: TGTGCCAGCAGTACCTTCCCGACAGTCCTTAATGAAAAACTGTTTTTT
CDR3 protein: CASSTFPTVLNEKLFF

V gene: TRBV5-1
D gene: -
J gene: TRBJ1-4
clone size: -
CDR3 DNA: TGCGCCAGCCGGGGGGGGCCTAATGAAAAACTGTTTTTT
CDR3 protein: CASRGGPNEKLFF

V gene: TRBV9
D gene: -
J gene: TRBJ2-3
clone size: -
CDR3 DNA: TGTGCCAGCAGCGTAGTGGTGGGAGGAGGCACAGATACGCAGTATTTT
CDR3 protein: CASSVVVGGGTDTQYF

V gene: TRBV15
D gene: -
J gene: TRBJ1-3
clone size: few
CDR3 DNA: TGTGCCACCAGCAGAGATGGTGGCAGGCAACCTGGAAACACCATATATTTT
CDR3 protein: CATSRDGGRQPGNTIYF

V gene: TRBV5-1
D gene: TRBD1
J gene: TRBJ2-4
clone size: -
CDR3 DNA: TGCGCCAGCAGACCTGAGACAGGGGGACTAAACATTCAGTACTTC
CDR3 protein: CASRPETGGLNIQYF

V gene: TRBV5-1
D gene: TRBD1
J gene: TRBJ2-1
clone size: -
CDR3 DNA: TGCGCCAGCAACAAAGCAGGTTCAGGGGGCCTCAATGAGCAGTTCTTC
CDR3 protein: CASNKAGSGGLNEQFF

V gene: TRBV28
D gene: TRBD2
J gene: TRBJ2-7
clone size: -
CDR3 DNA: TGTGCCAGCAGTCCCCCAACTAGCGGCAGATACACCTACGAGCAGTACTTC
CDR3 protein: CASSPPTSGRYTYEQYF

V gene: TRBV11-3
D gene: -
J gene: TRBJ2-3
clone size: -
CDR3 DNA: TGTGCCAGCAGCTTGGACGGGGGACTCACAGATACGCAGTATTTT
CDR3 protein: CASSLDGGLTDTQYF

V gene: TRBV19
D gene: -
J gene: TRBJ2-1
clone size: -
CDR3 DNA: TGTGCCAGTAGTATTATGAGCTCCTACAATGAGCAGTTCTTC
CDR3 protein: CASSIMSSYNEQFF

V gene: TRBV2
D gene: -
J gene: TRBJ2-5
clone size: -
CDR3 DNA: TGTGCCAGCGCCCACTTCGGGGTGGGGGAGACCCAGTACTTC
CDR3 protein: CASAHFGVGETQYF

V gene: TRBV5-3
D gene: TRBD2
J gene: TRBJ2-7
clone size: -
CDR3 DNA: TGTGCCAGAAGCCTACCGACTAGCGGATACGAGCAGTACTTC
CDR3 protein: CARSLPTSGYEQYF

V gene: TRBV6-5
D gene: -
J gene: TRBJ2-5
clone size: once
CDR3 DNA: TGTGCCAGCAGCCTTGACAGGTGGGGGGAGACCCAGTACTTC
CDR3 protein: CASSLDRWGETQYF

V gene: TRBV7-2
D gene: -
J gene: TRBJ2-2
clone size: -
CDR3 DNA: TGTGCCAGCAGCCTCCGTTCGAGGACCGGGGAGCTGTTTTTT
CDR3 protein: CASSLRSRTGELFF

V gene: TRBV4-1
D gene: TRBD1
J gene: TRBJ1-6
clone size: -
CDR3 DNA: TGCGCCAGCAGCCAATGGACAGGGGATAATTCACCCCTCCACTTT
CDR3 protein: CASSQWTGDNSPLHF

V gene: TRBV21-1
D gene: -
J gene: TRBJ1-1
clone size: -
CDR3 DNA: TGTGCCAGCAGTACGGGACAGGGCGCTTTCTTT
CDR3 protein: CASSTGQGAFF

V gene: TRBV14
D gene: TRBD1
J gene: TRBJ1-2
clone size: few
CDR3 DNA: TGTGCCAGCAGCCAGGGCCCAATGGGACAGACCAACTATGGCTACACCTTC
CDR3 protein: CASSQGPMGQTNYGYTF

V gene: TRBV30
D gene: -
J gene: TRBJ2-3
clone size: -
CDR3 DNA: TGTGCCTGGAGTTGGCAGGGAAACACAGATACGCAGTATTTT
CDR3 protein: CAWSWQGNTDTQYF

V gene: TRBV7-9
D gene: -
J gene: TRBJ2-7
clone size: -
CDR3 DNA: TGTTCCAGCAGCTTCGGGGTCTACGAGCAGTACTTC
CDR3 protein: CSSSFGVYEQYF

V gene: TRBV7-8
D gene: -
J gene: TRBJ1-3
clone size: -
CDR3 DNA: TGTGCCAGCGGGACAACTGGAAACACCATATATTTT
CDR3 protein: CASGTTGNTIYF

V gene: TRBV5-1
D gene: -
J gene: TRBJ2-3
clone size: -
CDR3 DNA: TGCGCCAGCAGCTCCGGGGGGCGACAGGCAAATACGCAGTATTTT
CDR3 protein: CASSSGGRQANTQYF

V gene: TRBV2
D gene: TRBD1
J gene: TRBJ2-7
clone size: -
CDR3 DNA: TGTGCCAGCAGCCCGGGACAGACCTCCTACGAGCAGTACTTC
CDR3 protein: CASSPGQTSYEQYF

V gene: TRBV9
D gene: TRBD2
J gene: TRBJ2-3
clone size: once
CDR3 DNA: TGTGCCAGCAGGACGGGACTAGCATTGACAGATACGCAGTATTTT
CDR3 protein: CASRTGLALTDTQYF

V gene: TRBV7-9
D gene: TRBD2
J gene: TRBJ2-5
clone size: once
CDR3 DNA: TGTGCCAGCAGCTTAGCGACTAGCGGGGGACGGGAGACCCAGTACTTC
CDR3 protein: CASSLATSGGRETQYF

V gene: TRBV15
D gene: -
J gene: TRBJ2-1
clone size: -
CDR3 DNA: TGTGCCACCAGCAGAGGGCGGGACTACAATGAGCAGTTCTTC
CDR3 protein: CATSRGRDYNEQFF

V gene: TRBV6-5
D gene: TRBD1
J gene: TRBJ2-6
clone size: -
CDR3 DNA: TGTGCCAGCAGGCGGACAGGGGTCGGGGCCAACGTCCTGACTTTC
CDR3 protein: CASRRTGVGANVLTF

V gene: TRBV30
D gene: TRBD2
J gene: TRBJ2-4
clone size: -
CDR3 DNA: TGTGCCTGGAGCCCCTTGGTAGCGGGGGGTCCTCGGTACTTC
CDR3 protein: CAWSPLVAGGPRYF

V gene: TRBV10-3
D gene: TRBD1
J gene: TRBJ1-2
clone size: -
CDR3 DNA: TGTGCCATCAGTGAGACAGGGGAAGCTAACTATGGCTACACCTTC
CDR3 protein: CAISETGEANYGYTF

V gene: TRBV9
D gene: TRBD1
J gene: TRBJ1-3
clone size: -
CDR3 DNA: TGTGCCAGCACTAAGACAGGGTCTGGAAACACCATATATTTT
CDR3 protein: CASTKTGSGNTIYF

V gene: TRBV19
D gene: TRBD1
J gene: TRBJ1-6
clone size: -
CDR3 DNA: TGTGCCAGTAGTAACCGGGACAGGGGTTTGTCGAATTCACCCCTCCACTTT
CDR3 protein: CASSNRDRGLSNSPLHF

V gene: TRBV28
D gene: TRBD1
J gene: TRBJ2-7
clone size: few
CDR3 DNA: TGTGCCAGCACCCCCGGGACGCCAGGGGGCTACGAGCAGTACTTC
CDR3 protein: CASTPGTPGGYEQYF

V gene: TRBV28
D gene: -
J gene: TRBJ2-1
clone size: -
CDR3 DNA: TGTGCCAGCAGTTCCTCCGGGGTGGAGCAGTTCTTC
CDR3 protein: CASSSSGVEQFF

V gene: TRBV6-6
D gene: -
J gene: TRBJ2-7
clone size: once
CDR3 DNA: TGTGCCAGCAAGACAGCTTTGTCCTACGAGCAGTACTTC
CDR3 protein: CASKTALSYEQYF

V gene: TRBV4-3
D gene: -
J gene: TRBJ2-7
clone size: few
CDR3 DNA: TGCGCCAGCAGCCAACAGACAGGAGCCTACGAGCAGTACTTC
CDR3 protein: CASSQQTGAYEQYF

V gene: TRBV19
D gene: -
J gene: TRBJ2-1
clone size: -
CDR3 DNA: TGTGCCAGTAGTGCCACGGTTCCCCGCTCCTACAATGAGCAGTTCTTC
CDR3 protein: CASSATVPRSYNEQFF

V gene: TRBV6-5
D gene: TRBD2
J gene: TRBJ2-3
clone size: -
CDR3 DNA: TGTGCCAGCAGACCGGGACTAGCGGTAGTTACGCAGTATTTT
CDR3 protein: CASRPGLAVVTQYF

V gene: TRBV6-6
D gene: -
J gene: TRBJ1-5
clone size: -
CDR3 DNA: TGTGCCAGCAGTTACTCTCGGGGTTTGAGCAATCAGCCCCAGCATTTT
CDR3 protein: CASSYSRGLSNQPQHF

V gene: TRBV28
D gene: -
J gene: TRBJ2-7
clone size: -
CDR3 DNA: TGTGCCAGCAGATGGAGAAACGAGCAGTACTTC
CDR3 protein: CASRWRNEQYF

V gene: TRBV19
D gene: -
J gene: TRBJ2-2
clone size: -
CDR3 DNA: TGTGCCAGTAACCCGGGCAGGGCCACCGGGGAGCTGTTTTTT
CDR3 protein: CASNPGRATGELFF

V gene: TRBV5-1
D gene: -
J gene: TRBJ2-2
clone size: -
CDR3 DNA: TGCGCCAGCAGCTTGGACAGGGTTGGGGAGCTGTTTTTT
CDR3 protein: CASSLDRVGELFF

V gene: TRBV7-9
D gene: TRBD2
J gene: TRBJ2-3
clone size: -
CDR3 DNA: TGTGCCAGCAGATTCCTTAGCGGGGGCACAGATACGCAGTATTTT
CDR3 protein: CASRFLSGGTDTQYF

V gene: TRBV19
D gene: TRBD2
J gene: TRBJ2-1
clone size: few
CDR3 DNA: TGTGCCAGTACCTCTAGCGGGGGGTCACGCTACAATGAGCAGTTCTTC
CDR3 protein: CASTSSGGSRYNEQFF

V gene: TRBV7-2
D gene: -
J gene: TRBJ2-7
clone size: -
CDR3 DNA: TGTGCCAGCAGCTTAGGGGGGCGCAGGGTGTCTAGCGAGCAGTACTTC
CDR3 protein: CASSLGGRRVSSEQYF

V gene: TRBV28
D gene: TRBD1
J gene: TRBJ1-1
clone size: -
CDR3 DNA: TGTGCCAGCAGTTTTAGGGGGCCTAGTGGGAACACTGAAGCTTTCTTT
CDR3 protein: CASSFRGPSGNTEAFF

V gene: TRBV6-6
D gene: TRBD1
J gene: TRBJ2-2
clone size: -
CDR3 DNA: TGTGCCAGCAGTTACACTGGGGACAGGGGGACCGGGGAGCTGTTTTTT
CDR3 protein: CASSYTGDRGTGELFF

V gene: TRBV27
D gene: TRBD1
J gene: TRBJ1-1
clone size: -
CDR3 DNA: TGTGCCAGCAGTTTTCCCAGACAGGGTGGCACTGAAGCTTTCTTT
CDR3 protein: CASSFPRQGGTEAFF

V gene: TRBV7-2
D gene: TRBD1
J gene: TRBJ1-1
clone size: -
CDR3 DNA: TGTGCCAGCAGCTTCGGCAGGGGGCTTTCTGAAGCTTTCTTT
CDR3 protein: CASSFGRGLSEAFF

V gene: TRBV20-1
D gene: -
J gene: TRBJ1-2
clone size: few
CDR3 DNA: TGCAGTGCTAGACAGGGAGGTGGCTACACCTTC
CDR3 protein: CSARQGGGYTF

V gene: TRBV5-4
D gene: TRBD1
J gene: TRBJ1-6
clone size: -
CDR3 DNA: TGTGCCAGCAGCGCGGACAGGGCTAATTCACCCCTCCACTTT
CDR3 protein: CASSADRANSPLHF

V gene: TRBV7-9
D gene: -
J gene: TRBJ1-3
clone size: -
CDR3 DNA: TGTGCCAGCAGCCCTTCCTCTAGCTTGGGAAACACCATATATTTT
CDR3 protein: CASSPSSSLGNTIYF

V gene: TRBV28
D gene: -
J gene: TRBJ1-1
clone size: few
CDR3 DNA: TGTGCCAGCATCCTAGGGGGGGCAAGCACTGAAGCTTTCTTT
CDR3 protein: CASILGGASTEAFF

V gene: TRBV9
D gene: -
J gene: TRBJ2-7
clone size: -
CDR3 DNA: TGTGCCAGCAGCGTAGCCCTCGACAGCGGGTTCCCCTACGAGCAGTACTTC
CDR3 protein: CASSVALDSGFPYEQYF

V gene: TRBV7-7
D gene: -
J gene: TRBJ2-3
clone size: -
CDR3 DNA: TGTGCTAGCAGCTTAGCGGCGGGGCTGGGCACAGATACGCAGTATTTT
CDR3 protein: CASSLAAGLGTDTQYF

V gene: TRBV6-5
D gene: -
J gene: TRBJ1-1
clone size: -
CDR3 DNA: TGTGCCAGCAACCACAATGGGGCCGAAGCTTTCTTT
CDR3 protein: CASNHNGAEAFF

V gene: TRBV11-2
D gene: TRBD2
J gene: TRBJ2-2
clone size: -
CDR3 DNA: TGTGCCAGCAGCGATACCGGGACTATTAACACCGGGGAGCTGTTTTTT
CDR3 protein: CASSDTGTINTGELFF

V gene: TRBV6-5
D gene: -
J gene: TRBJ1-3
clone size: -
CDR3 DNA: TGTGCCAGCAGTTACTCTGGCACAGCAACTGGAAACACCATATATTTT
CDR3 protein: CASSYSGTATGNTIYF